The rows below give T cell receptor beta chains drawn from one sample of a study of control samples from healthy donors and cancer patients. Repertoires were generated with immunoSEQ multiplex PCR, while TCRdb's copy carries only in-frame clones and drops some. The sample includes about 130,000 clones, just under 95% seen only once; the top ten take less than 4.5%. Material: blood. The receptor source for this set is a man aged 25 to 40 in good health. The CDR3 runs from the conserved cysteine through the conserved F or W. The D gene is left open where the match is weak. Where a row states a size, it is once, few, many or the class of an expanded clone; other rows omit it.

TRBV2	NA	TRBJ1-3	NA	TGTGCCAGCAGCCTCGGGACCGCAAGCTCTGGAAACACCATATATTTT	CASSLGTASSGNTIYF
TRBV30	NA	TRBJ1-4	NA	TGTGCCTGGACGGGGGTCGCAACTAATGAAAAACTGTTTTTT	CAWTGVATNEKLFF
TRBV29-1	NA	TRBJ1-1	NA	TGCAGCGTTGAGGGTCAGGGAGCGGAAGCTTTCTTT	CSVEGQGAEAFF
TRBV4-2	NA	TRBJ2-5	NA	TGTGCCAGCAGCCAAGTGGGGATTAATTCACAAGAGACCCAGTACTTC	CASSQVGINSQETQYF
TRBV21-1	NA	TRBJ2-1	NA	TGTGCCAGCAGCACTCTGACAGGGAAGAGTTACAATGAGCAGTTCTTC	CASSTLTGKSYNEQFF
TRBV7-9	NA	TRBJ2-3	NA	TGTGCCAGCAGCTCCACCGTCCGGGACTTTGCAGATACGCAGTATTTT	CASSSTVRDFADTQYF
TRBV6-5	NA	TRBJ2-1	TRBD1	TGTGCCAGCAGTTACCTGGACAGGGGGCCCTATGAGCAGTTCTTC	CASSYLDRGPYEQFF
TRBV27	NA	TRBJ2-2	NA	TGTGCCAGCAGTTTATCGCGGTGGTCTGGAACCGGGGAGCTGTTTTTT	CASSLSRWSGTGELFF
TRBV5-4	NA	TRBJ1-4	NA	TGTGCCAGCAGCTTGGTACCGGGATCATCTGAAAAACTGTTTTTT	CASSLVPGSSEKLFF
TRBV4-1	NA	TRBJ2-3	NA	TGCGCCAGCAGCCAAGTTGGGCTAAGCACAGATACGCAGTATTTT	CASSQVGLSTDTQYF
TRBV7-8	NA	TRBJ1-6	NA	TGTGCCAGCAGCGTGACAGAGTTCAATTCACCCCTCCACTTT	CASSVTEFNSPLHF
TRBV30	NA	TRBJ1-3	NA	TGTGCCAGAGGGGAGCCTGGAAACACCATATATTTT	CARGEPGNTIYF
TRBV28	NA	TRBJ1-6	NA	TGTGCCAGCAGTTTCAGGGCAGGGGATTTACCCCTCCACTTT	CASSFRAGDLPLHF
TRBV2	once	TRBJ1-4	NA	TGTGCCAGCAGTAATCCCCGTGGGTGGGACGAAAAACTGTTTTTT	CASSNPRGWDEKLFF
TRBV10-2	NA	TRBJ2-7	NA	TGCGCCAGCAGTGAATTCCCCTACGAGCAGTACTTC	CASSEFPYEQYF
TRBV15	NA	TRBJ1-1	NA	TGTGCCACCAGGTCCGCAGGGGCTGCTGAAGCTTTCTTT	CATRSAGAAEAFF
TRBV5-6	NA	TRBJ2-5	NA	TGTGCCAGCAGCTTGAGTGGACTATCGGAGACCCAGTACTTC	CASSLSGLSETQYF
TRBV19	NA	TRBJ2-1	TRBD2	TGTGCCAGTAGTCCCACGGCGGGGGGAAGTATTGAGCAGTTCTTC	CASSPTAGGSIEQFF
TRBV19	NA	TRBJ1-1	NA	TGTGCCAGTAGTAATCGGCTGAACACTGAAGCTTTCTTT	CASSNRLNTEAFF
TRBV30	NA	TRBJ1-1	TRBD1	TGTGCCTCCGGACAGGATGAAGCTTTCTTT	CASGQDEAFF
TRBV9	NA	TRBJ1-4	NA	TGTGCCAGCAGCGTCCATTGGAACCAAAATGAAAAACTGTTTTTT	CASSVHWNQNEKLFF
TRBV4-2	NA	TRBJ1-2	NA	TGTGCCAGCAGCCAAGGACAGGATCTCGCCTTC	CASSQGQDLAF
TRBV5-1	NA	TRBJ1-4	TRBD1	TGCGCCAGCAGCCCCCAGACAGGGGGAAATGAAAAACTGTTTTTT	CASSPQTGGNEKLFF